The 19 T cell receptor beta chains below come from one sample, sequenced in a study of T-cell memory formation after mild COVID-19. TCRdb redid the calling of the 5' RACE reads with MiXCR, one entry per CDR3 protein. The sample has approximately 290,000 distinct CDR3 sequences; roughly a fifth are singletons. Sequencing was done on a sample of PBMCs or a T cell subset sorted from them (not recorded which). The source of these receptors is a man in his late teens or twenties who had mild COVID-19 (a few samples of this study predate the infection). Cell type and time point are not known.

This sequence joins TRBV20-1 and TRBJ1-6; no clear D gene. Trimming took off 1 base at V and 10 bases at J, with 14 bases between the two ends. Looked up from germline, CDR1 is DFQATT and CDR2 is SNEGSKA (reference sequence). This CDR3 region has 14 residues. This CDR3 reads CSARGQFMGSPLHF. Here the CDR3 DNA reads TGCAGTGCTAGAGGCCAGTTTATGGGGTCACCCCTCCACTTT.

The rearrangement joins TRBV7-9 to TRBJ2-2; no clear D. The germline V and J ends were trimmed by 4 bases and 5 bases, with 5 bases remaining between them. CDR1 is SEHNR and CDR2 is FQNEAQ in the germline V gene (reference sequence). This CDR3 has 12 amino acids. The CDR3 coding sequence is TGTGCCAGCAGCTGGTCTACCGGGGAGCTGTTTTTT. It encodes CASSWSTGELFF.

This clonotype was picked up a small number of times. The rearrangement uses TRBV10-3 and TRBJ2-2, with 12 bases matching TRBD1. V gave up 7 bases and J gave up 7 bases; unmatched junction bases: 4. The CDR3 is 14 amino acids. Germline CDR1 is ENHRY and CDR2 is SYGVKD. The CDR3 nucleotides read TGTGCCATCATGGGACAGGGGGCGGTCGGGGAGCTGTTTTTT. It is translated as CAIMGQGAVGELFF.

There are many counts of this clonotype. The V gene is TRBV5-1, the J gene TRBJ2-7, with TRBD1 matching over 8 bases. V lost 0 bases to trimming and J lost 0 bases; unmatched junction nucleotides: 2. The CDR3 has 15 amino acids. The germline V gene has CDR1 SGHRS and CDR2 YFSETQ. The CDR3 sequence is CASSLDRGISYEQYF. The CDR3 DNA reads TGCGCCAGCAGCTTGGACAGGGGGATCTCCTACGAGCAGTACTTC.

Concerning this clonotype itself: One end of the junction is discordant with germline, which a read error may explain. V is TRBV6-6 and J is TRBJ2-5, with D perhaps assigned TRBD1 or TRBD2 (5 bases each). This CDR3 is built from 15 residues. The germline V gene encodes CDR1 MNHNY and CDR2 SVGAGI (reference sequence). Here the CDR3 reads CASSNSGTPGETQYF. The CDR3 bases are TGTGCCAGCAGTAACTCCGGGACCCCCGGGGAGACCCAGTACTTC.

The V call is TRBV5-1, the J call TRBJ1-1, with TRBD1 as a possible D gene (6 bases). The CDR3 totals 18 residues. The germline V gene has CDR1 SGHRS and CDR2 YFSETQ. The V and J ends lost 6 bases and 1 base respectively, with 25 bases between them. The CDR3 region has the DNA TGCGCCAGCACCCTGAGGGGGGGCACAGAGATTCCGAACACTGAAGCTTTCTTT. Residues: CASTLRGGTEIPNTEAFF.

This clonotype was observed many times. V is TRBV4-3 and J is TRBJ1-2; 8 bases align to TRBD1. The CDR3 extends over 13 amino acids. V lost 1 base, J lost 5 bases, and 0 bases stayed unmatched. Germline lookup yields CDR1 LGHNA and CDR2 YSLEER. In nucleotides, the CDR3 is TGCGCCAGCAGCCAAGGACAGGGGTATGGCTACACCTTC. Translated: CASSQGQGYGYTF.

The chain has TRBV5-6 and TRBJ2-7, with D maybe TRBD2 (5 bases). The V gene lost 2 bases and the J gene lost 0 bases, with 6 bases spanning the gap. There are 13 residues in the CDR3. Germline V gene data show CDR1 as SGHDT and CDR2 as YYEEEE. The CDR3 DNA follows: TGTGCCAGCAGCTTCGGACTCTCCTACGAGCAGTACTTC. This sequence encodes CASSFGLSYEQYF.

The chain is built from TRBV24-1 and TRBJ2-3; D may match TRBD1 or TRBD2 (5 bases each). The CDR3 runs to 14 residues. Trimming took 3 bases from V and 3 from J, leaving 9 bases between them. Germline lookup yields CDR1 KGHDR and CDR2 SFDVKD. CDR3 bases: TGTGCCACCAGTGATGGGGGAATTACAGATACGCAGTATTTT. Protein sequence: CATSDGGITDTQYF.

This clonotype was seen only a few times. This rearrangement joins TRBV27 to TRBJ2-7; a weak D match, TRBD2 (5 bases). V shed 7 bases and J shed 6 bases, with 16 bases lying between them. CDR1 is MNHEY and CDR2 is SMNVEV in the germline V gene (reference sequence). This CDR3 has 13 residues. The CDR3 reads CASIGLASLEQYV. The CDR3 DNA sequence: TGTGCCAGCATCGGGCTAGCTTCCCTCGAGCAGTACGTC.

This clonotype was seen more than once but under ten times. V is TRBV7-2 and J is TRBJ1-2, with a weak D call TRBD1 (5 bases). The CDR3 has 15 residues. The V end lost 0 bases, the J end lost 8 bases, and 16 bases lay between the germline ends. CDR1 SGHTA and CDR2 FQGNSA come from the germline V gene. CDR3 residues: CASSLAGRTVGGYTF. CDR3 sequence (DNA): TGTGCCAGCAGCTTAGCGGGGCGCACCGTCGGGGGCTACACCTTC.

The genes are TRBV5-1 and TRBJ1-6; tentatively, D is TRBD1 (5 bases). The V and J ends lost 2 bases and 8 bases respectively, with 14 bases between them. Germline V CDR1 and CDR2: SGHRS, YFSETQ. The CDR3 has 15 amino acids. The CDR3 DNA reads TGCGCCAGCAGCTTAGCAGGGCCAATTTATTCACCCCTCCACTTT. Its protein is CASSLAGPIYSPLHF.

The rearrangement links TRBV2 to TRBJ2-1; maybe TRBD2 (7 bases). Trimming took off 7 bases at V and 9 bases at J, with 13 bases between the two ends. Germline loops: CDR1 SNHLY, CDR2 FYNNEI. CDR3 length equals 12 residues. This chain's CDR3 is CASTQGRVEQFF. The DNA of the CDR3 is TGTGCCAGCACGCAGGGGAGGGTTGAGCAGTTCTTC. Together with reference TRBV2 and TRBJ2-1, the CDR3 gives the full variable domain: EPEVTQTPSHQVTQMGQEVILRCVPISNHLYFYWYRQILGQKVEFLVSFYNNEISEKSEIFDDQFSVERPDGSNFTLKIRSTKLEDSAMYFCASTQGRVEQFFGPGTRLTVL.

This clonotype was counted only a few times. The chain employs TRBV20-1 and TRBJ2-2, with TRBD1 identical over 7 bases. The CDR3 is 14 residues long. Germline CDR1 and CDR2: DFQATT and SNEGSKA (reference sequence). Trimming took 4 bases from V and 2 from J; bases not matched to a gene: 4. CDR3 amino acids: CSATGTANTGELFF. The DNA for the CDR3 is TGCAGTGCTACCGGGACAGCCAACACCGGGGAGCTGTTTTTT.

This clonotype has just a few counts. CDR3 in DNA: TGCGCCAGCAGCCAAAGGACAGCCCAAGAGACCCAGTACTTC. Translation gives CASSQRTAQETQYF. V and J are TRBV5-1 and TRBJ2-5, with a tentative D call TRBD1 (6 bases). There are 14 residues in the CDR3. The germline V and J ends were trimmed by 4 bases and 1 base, with 11 bases remaining between them. Germline V gene lookup returns CDR1 SGHRS and CDR2 YFSETQ. Full variable domain (rest looked up from reference TRBV5-1 and TRBJ2-5): KAGVTQTPRYLIKTRGQQVTLSCSPISGHRSVSWYQQTPGQGLQFLFEYFSETQRNKGNFPGRFSGRQFSNSRSEMNVSTLELGDSALYLCASSQRTAQETQYFGPGTRLLVL.

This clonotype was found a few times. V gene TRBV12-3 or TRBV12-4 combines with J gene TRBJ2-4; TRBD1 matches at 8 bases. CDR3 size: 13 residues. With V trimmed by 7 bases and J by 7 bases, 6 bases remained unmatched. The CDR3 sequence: CASTHTGGNIQYF. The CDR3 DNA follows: TGTGCCAGCACCCATACAGGGGGGAACATTCAGTACTTC.

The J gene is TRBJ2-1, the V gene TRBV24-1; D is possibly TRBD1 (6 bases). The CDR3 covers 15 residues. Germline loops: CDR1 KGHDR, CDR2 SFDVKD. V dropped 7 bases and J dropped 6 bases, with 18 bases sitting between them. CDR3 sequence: CATRAARGWANEQFF. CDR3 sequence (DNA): TGTGCCACCAGAGCAGCAAGGGGGTGGGCCAATGAGCAGTTCTTC.

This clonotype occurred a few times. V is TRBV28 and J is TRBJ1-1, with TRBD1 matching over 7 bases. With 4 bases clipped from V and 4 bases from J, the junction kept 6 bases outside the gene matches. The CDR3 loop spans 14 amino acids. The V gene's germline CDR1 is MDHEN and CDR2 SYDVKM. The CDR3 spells CASSSTGLGTEAFF. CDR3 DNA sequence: TGTGCCAGCAGTTCGACAGGGTTGGGCACTGAAGCTTTCTTT.

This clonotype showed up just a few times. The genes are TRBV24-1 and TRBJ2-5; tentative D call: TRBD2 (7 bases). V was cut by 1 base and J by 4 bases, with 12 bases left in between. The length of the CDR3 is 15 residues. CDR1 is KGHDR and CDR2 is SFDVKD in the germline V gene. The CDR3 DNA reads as TGTGCCACCAGTGATTTCGGGGGGCGCGGAGAGACCCAGTACTTC. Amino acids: CATSDFGGRGETQYF.